This passage covers 22 T cell receptor beta chains from one sample sequenced in a study of blood T cell repertoires in COVID-19. The table came from immunoSEQ multiplex PCR; TCRdb's copy has only in-frame clones and leaves some out. The data contain about 130,000 clones, 70% to 90% of them singletons. Sequenced sample: peripheral blood. The receptors were gathered from a woman at least 80 years old with acute or convalescent COVID-19.

This chain links TRBV4-3 with TRBJ2-1; D unclear. The ends were cut back, 0 bases at V and 0 bases at J, with 9 bases in the middle. The germline gives CDR1 LGHNA, CDR2 YSLEER. This CDR3 comprises 16 residues. The CDR3 DNA sequence: TGCGCCAGCAGCCAAGATGTACTGAGCTCCTACAATGAGCAGTTCTTC. Its protein is CASSQDVLSSYNEQFF.

V is TRBV5-1 and J is TRBJ2-2; TRBD1 aligns across 7 bases. The CDR3 is 16 amino acids. Germline assignment: CDR1 SGHRS and CDR2 YFSETQ. The V gene end was trimmed by 0 bases and the J gene end by 7 bases; junction bases not matched to a gene: 9. The DNA for the CDR3 is TGCGCCAGCAGCTTGGAGCCAGGGGGTCTTGGCGGGGAGCTGTTTTTT. Amino acids: CASSLEPGGLGGELFF.

This clone was counted a single time. The chain joins TRBV11-2 to TRBJ2-5; 10 nucleotides align to TRBD2. CDR1 and CDR2 from the germline V gene are SGHAT and FQNNGV. The CDR3 is made up of 17 amino acids. V lost 4 bases, J lost 7 bases, and 15 bases stayed unmatched. The CDR3 DNA sequence: TGTGCCAGCAGCTCCGGAGCTAGCGGGAGCGGTAGCGGGACCCAGTACTTC. It codes for CASSSGASGSGSGTQYF.

The chain joins TRBV5-1 to TRBJ2-5, with D possibly TRBD1 on 5 matching bases. CDR1 SGHRS and CDR2 YFSETQ come from the germline V gene. The CDR3 has 14 residues. Trimming removed 0 bases at V and 1 base at J, with 7 bases between. CDR3 amino acids: CASSLGGTQETQYF. Here the CDR3 DNA reads TGCGCCAGCAGCTTGGGGGGCACCCAAGAGACCCAGTACTTC.

The chain couples TRBV28 to TRBJ1-4, with 9 nucleotides matching TRBD1. CDR1 is MDHEN and CDR2 is SYDVKM in the germline V gene. The length of the CDR3 is 18 residues. V gave up 4 bases and J gave up 0 bases; unmatched junction bases: 9. In DNA, the CDR3 is TGTGCCAGCAGTTCGATTACAGGGGGCTGGTCAACTAATGAAAAACTGTTTTTT. Protein product: CASSSITGGWSTNEKLFF.

The V gene is TRBV7-2, the J gene TRBJ2-1; D may be TRBD2 (5 bases). CDR1 is SGHTA, CDR2 FQGNSA, per germline. Trimming took 3 bases from V and 12 from J, leaving 15 bases between them. CDR3 length: 13 amino acids. CDR3 amino acids: CASSLNPGFRQFF. CDR3 bases: TGTGCCAGCAGCTTGAATCCGGGGTTTCGGCAGTTCTTC.

J is TRBJ1-2 and V is TRBV7-9, with D possibly TRBD1 on 6 matching bases. CDR3 length: 14 amino acids. V was pared by 3 bases and J by 0 bases, with 8 bases between. Germline V gene sequence: CDR1 SEHNR, CDR2 FQNEAQ (reference sequence). CDR3 protein: CASSLGQTNYGYTF. CDR3 bases: TGTGCCAGCAGCTTGGGACAAACTAACTATGGCTACACCTTC.

This chain links TRBV10-3 with TRBJ2-7; tentatively, D is TRBD1 (5 bases). The germline CDR1 and CDR2 sequences are ENHRY and SYGVKD. Between the trimmed V and J ends, which lost 0 bases and 3 bases, there was a span of 12 bases. The CDR3 is 15 amino acids. The CDR3 spells CAISESTGAGYEQYF. CDR3 coding DNA: TGTGCCATCAGTGAGTCAACAGGAGCTGGCTACGAGCAGTACTTC.

The chain recombines TRBV5-4 with TRBJ2-2, with 8 nucleotides matching TRBD2. J lost 1 base, V lost 4 bases, and 12 bases had no gene match. Germline CDR1 is SGHNT and CDR2 is YYREEE (reference sequence). The CDR3 is 18 residues long. The CDR3 bases are TGTGCCAGCAGCGGTCCGGGACTAGACCCATGGAACACCGGGGAGCTGTTTTTT. Protein product: CASSGPGLDPWNTGELFF.

As DNA, the CDR3 is TGTGCCAGCAGCCTTGACAGACTCTCGCAGCAGTACTTC. This gives the protein CASSLDRLSQQYF. This chain connects TRBV5-8 to TRBJ2-7; D possibly corresponds to TRBD1 (5 bases). V was shortened by 4 bases and J by 8 bases, with 16 bases between the two germline ends. This CDR3 has 13 residues. Germline V gene lookup returns CDR1 SGHTS and CDR2 YDEGEE.

The CDR3 DNA follows: TGCGCCAGCAGCGATCAGGGGACTAGTAGCGAGCAGTACTTC. It codes for CASSDQGTSSEQYF. This chain joins TRBV5-1 and TRBJ2-7; 8 nucleotides align to TRBD2. V lost 4 bases and J lost 6; bases outside the gene matches: 9. This CDR3 has 14 amino acids. Germline V lookup: CDR1 SGHRS, CDR2 YFSETQ.

The chain joins TRBV29-1 to TRBJ2-1, with a weak D call TRBD2 (6 bases). V gave up 7 bases and J gave up 4 bases, with 20 bases separating them. Germline loops: CDR1 SQVTM, CDR2 ANQGSEA. This CDR3 comprises 15 residues. The chain's CDR3 is CSADTGSGEYNEQFF. The CDR3 DNA sequence: TGCAGCGCAGATACCGGGAGCGGAGAGTACAATGAGCAGTTCTTC.

The V call is TRBV3-1 (or the pseudogene TRBV3-2), the J call TRBJ1-2, with TRBD1 as a possible D gene (5 bases). There are 14 residues in the CDR3. The germline V and J ends were trimmed by 1 base and 2 bases, with 8 bases remaining between them. Germline V gene data show CDR1 as LGHDT and CDR2 as YNNKEL (reference sequence). The CDR3 coding sequence is TGTGCCAGCAGCCAAGGTTCAGGGAACTATGGCTACACCTTC. It yields the protein CASSQGSGNYGYTF.

The rearrangement uses TRBV29-1 and TRBJ2-3; TRBD1 matches 8 bases. The CDR3 is 13 residues long. Germline V lookup: CDR1 SQVTM, CDR2 ANQGSEA. Trimming at V came to 3 bases and at J to 4 bases, leaving 3 bases not matched to a gene. The CDR3 coding sequence is TGCAGCGTTGACAGGGGGCTTGCAGATACGCAGTATTTT. As protein: CSVDRGLADTQYF.

The DNA for the CDR3 is TGTGCCAGCAGTTACTCGGGCGGGAGTGGCACCGGGGAGCTGTTTTTT. Amino acids: CASSYSGGSGTGELFF. J is TRBJ2-2 and V is TRBV6-5, with 7 nucleotides matching TRBD2. CDR3 length: 16 amino acids. The V gene end was trimmed by 0 bases and the J gene end by 4 bases; junction bases not matched to a gene: 5. Germline assignment: CDR1 MNHEY and CDR2 SVGAGI.

The chain is built from TRBV7-9 and TRBJ1-2, with D maybe TRBD1 (5 bases). CDR3 size: 15 residues. Germline V gene sequence: CDR1 SEHNR, CDR2 FQNEAQ (reference sequence). V lost 3 bases, J lost 1 base, and 12 bases lay in between. CDR3 coding DNA: TGTGCCAGCAGCTTTGGTGGGGGGGATAACTATGGCTACACCTTC. As protein: CASSFGGGDNYGYTF.

As to this clone: Compared with germline, one end of the junction differs, possibly owing to a read error. In DNA, the CDR3 is TGTGCCAGCAGCCTAGCCTCGACAGTCGAAGAGACCCAGTACTTC. The encoded protein is CASSLASTVEETQYF. The chain combines TRBV7-6 with TRBJ2-5; D is perhaps TRBD1 or TRBD2 (5 bases each). Germline assignment: CDR1 SGHVS and CDR2 FNYEAQ. The CDR3 has 15 amino acids.

This chain's CDR3 is CASSNGRKRYNSPLHF. The DNA of the CDR3 is TGTGCCAGCAGCAATGGAAGGAAGAGGTATAATTCACCCCTCCACTTT. The V call is TRBV21-1, the J call TRBJ1-6. TRBV21-1 is tagged as a pseudogene. There are 16 residues in the CDR3.

The CDR3 loop reads CASSLGEAAWYEQFF. CDR3 nucleotide sequence: TGTGCCAGCAGCTTAGGCGAGGCGGCGTGGTATGAGCAGTTCTTC. The chain couples TRBV13 to TRBJ2-1; D gene ambiguous. The CDR3 is 15 amino acids. The V end lost 0 bases, the J end lost 8 bases, and 14 bases lay between the germline ends. Looked up from germline, CDR1 is PRHDT and CDR2 is FYEKMQ (reference sequence).

This chain joins TRBV4-1 and TRBJ2-2, with 8 bases that match TRBD1. The germline gives CDR1 MGHRA, CDR2 YSYEKL. This CDR3 comprises 15 residues. The ends lost 9 bases at V and 0 bases at J; junction bases unmatched: 6. CDR3 sequence (DNA): TGCGCCAGTAATAAGGGACAGGCGAACACCGGGGAGCTGTTTTTT. This codes for CASNKGQANTGELFF.

The V gene is TRBV9, the J gene TRBJ2-1, with unresolved D. This CDR3 comprises 13 residues. Germline lookup yields CDR1 SGDLS and CDR2 YYNGEE. The germline V and J ends were trimmed by 0 bases and 6 bases, with 7 bases remaining between them. CDR3 in amino acids: CASSVGSGNEQFF. The CDR3 DNA follows: TGTGCCAGCAGCGTAGGTTCGGGCAATGAGCAGTTCTTC.

The chain uses TRBV3-1 (or the pseudogene TRBV3-2) and TRBJ2-3, with TRBD2 matching 10 bases. The CDR3 spans 14 residues. V lost 8 bases, J lost 6 bases, and 8 bases stayed unmatched. Germline V gives CDR1 LGHDT, CDR2 YNNKEL (reference sequence). The CDR3 here is CASGLSGGADTQYF. Written as DNA, the CDR3 is TGTGCCAGCGGCCTAAGCGGGGGGGCGGATACGCAGTATTTT.